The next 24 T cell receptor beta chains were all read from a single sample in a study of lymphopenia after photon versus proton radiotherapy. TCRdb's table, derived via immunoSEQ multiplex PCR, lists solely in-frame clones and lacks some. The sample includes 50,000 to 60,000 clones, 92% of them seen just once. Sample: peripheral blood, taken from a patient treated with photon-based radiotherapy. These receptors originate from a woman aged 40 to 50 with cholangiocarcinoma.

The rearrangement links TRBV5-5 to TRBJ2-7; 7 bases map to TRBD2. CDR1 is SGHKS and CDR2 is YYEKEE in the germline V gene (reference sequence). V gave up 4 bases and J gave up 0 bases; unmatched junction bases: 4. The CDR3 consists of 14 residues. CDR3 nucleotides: TGTGCCAGCAGCGTCTGGGACTACTCCTACGAGCAGTACTTC. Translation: CASSVWDYSYEQYF.

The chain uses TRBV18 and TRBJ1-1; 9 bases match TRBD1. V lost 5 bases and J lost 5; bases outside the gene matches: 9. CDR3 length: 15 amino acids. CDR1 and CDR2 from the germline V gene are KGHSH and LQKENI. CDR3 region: CASSTGTGRTTEAFF. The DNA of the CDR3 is TGTGCCAGCTCAACCGGGACAGGGCGGACAACTGAAGCTTTCTTT. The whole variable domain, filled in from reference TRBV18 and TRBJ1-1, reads NAGVMQNPRHLVRRRGQEARLRCSPMKGHSHVYWYRQLPEEGLKFMVYLQKENIIDESGMPKERFSAEFPKEGPSILRIQQVVRGDSAAYFCASSTGTGRTTEAFFGQGTRLTVV.

For the CDR3, the DNA is TGTGCCAGCGGTTCTCCTAGCGAGAGGCGAACCGGGGAGCTGTTTTTT. Translated, it gives CASGSPSERRTGELFF. This chain links TRBV27 with TRBJ2-2; maybe TRBD2 (6 bases). The CDR3 sequence is 16 residues long. V shed 8 bases and J shed 5 bases, with 21 bases lying between them. In germline, CDR1 is MNHEY, CDR2 SMNVEV (reference sequence).

CDR3 in amino acids: CASSLAQGQGSPLHF. Written as DNA, the CDR3 is TGCGCCAGCAGCTTGGCTCAGGGTCAGGGATCACCCCTCCACTTT. The chain employs TRBV5-1 and TRBJ1-6; possible D gene TRBD1, 5 bases. Germline CDR1 is SGHRS and CDR2 is YFSETQ. Trimming took off 0 bases at V and 10 bases at J, with 14 bases between the two ends. This CDR3 has 15 residues.

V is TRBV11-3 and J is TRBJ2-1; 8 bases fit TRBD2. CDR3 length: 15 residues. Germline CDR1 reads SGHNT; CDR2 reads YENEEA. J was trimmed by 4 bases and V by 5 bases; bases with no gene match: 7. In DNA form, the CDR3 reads TGTGCCAGCAGCCGGACTAGCTCCCCGTACAATGAGCAGTTCTTC. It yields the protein CASSRTSSPYNEQFF.

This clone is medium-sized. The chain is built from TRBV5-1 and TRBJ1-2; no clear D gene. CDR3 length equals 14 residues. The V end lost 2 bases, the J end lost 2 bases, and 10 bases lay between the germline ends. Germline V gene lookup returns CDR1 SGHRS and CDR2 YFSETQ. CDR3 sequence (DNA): TGCGCCAGCAGCTTATCCGGCCGAAACTATGGCTACACCTTC. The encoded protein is CASSLSGRNYGYTF.

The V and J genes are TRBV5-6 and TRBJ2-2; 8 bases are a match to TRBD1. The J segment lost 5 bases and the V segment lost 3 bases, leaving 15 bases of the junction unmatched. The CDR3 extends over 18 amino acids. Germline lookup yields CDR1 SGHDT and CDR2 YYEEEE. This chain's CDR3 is CASSWLQGARLDTGELFF. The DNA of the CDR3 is TGTGCCAGCAGCTGGCTGCAGGGGGCGCGTTTGGATACCGGGGAGCTGTTTTTT.

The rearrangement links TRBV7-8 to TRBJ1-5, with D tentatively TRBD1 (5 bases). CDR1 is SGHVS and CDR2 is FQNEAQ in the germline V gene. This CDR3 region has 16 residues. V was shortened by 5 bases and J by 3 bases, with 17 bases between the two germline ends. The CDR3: CASSPEVGLLNQPQHF. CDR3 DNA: TGTGCCAGCAGCCCCGAAGTGGGGCTTCTCAATCAGCCCCAGCATTTT.

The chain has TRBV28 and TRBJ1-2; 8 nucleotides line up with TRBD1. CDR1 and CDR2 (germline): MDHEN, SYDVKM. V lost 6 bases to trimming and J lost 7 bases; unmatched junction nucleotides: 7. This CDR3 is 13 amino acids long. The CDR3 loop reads CASRGQGWRGYTF. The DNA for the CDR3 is TGTGCCAGCAGAGGACAGGGCTGGCGTGGCTACACCTTC.

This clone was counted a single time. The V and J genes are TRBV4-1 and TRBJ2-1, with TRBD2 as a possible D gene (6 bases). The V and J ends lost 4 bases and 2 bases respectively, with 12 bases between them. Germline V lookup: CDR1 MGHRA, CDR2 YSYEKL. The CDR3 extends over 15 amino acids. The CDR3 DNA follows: TGCGCCAGCAGCCTACTGGGACTTGCCTACAATGAGCAGTTCTTC. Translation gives CASSLLGLAYNEQFF.

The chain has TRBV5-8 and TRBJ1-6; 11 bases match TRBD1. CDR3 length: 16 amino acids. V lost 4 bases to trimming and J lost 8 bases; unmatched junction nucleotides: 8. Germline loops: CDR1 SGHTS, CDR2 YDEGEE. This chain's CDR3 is CASSLRTGGKDSPLHF. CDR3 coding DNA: TGTGCCAGCAGCCTAAGGACAGGGGGCAAGGATTCACCCCTCCACTTT.

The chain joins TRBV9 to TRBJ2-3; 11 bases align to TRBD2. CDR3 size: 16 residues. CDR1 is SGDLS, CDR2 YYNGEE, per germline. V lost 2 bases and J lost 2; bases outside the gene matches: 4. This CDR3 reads CASSVSGRALTDTQYF. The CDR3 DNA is TGTGCCAGCAGCGTTAGCGGGAGGGCCCTCACAGATACGCAGTATTTT.

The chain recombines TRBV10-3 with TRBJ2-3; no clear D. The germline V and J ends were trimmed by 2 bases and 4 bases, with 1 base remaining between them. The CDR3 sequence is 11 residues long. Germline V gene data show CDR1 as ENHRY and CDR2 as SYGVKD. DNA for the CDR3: TGTGCCATCAGTGAGGCAGATACGCAGTATTTT. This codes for CAISEADTQYF.

The CDR3, as DNA: TGTGCCAGCAGCTTAGTCGACAGCTCCTACAATGAGCAGTTCTTC. Protein product: CASSLVDSSYNEQFF. This chain connects TRBV7-3 to TRBJ2-1; D may be TRBD1 (5 bases). Trimming shortened V by 2 bases and J by 0 bases, and 8 bases separated the two germline ends. CDR1 and CDR2 from the germline V gene are SGHTA and FQGTGA. This CDR3 has 15 amino acids.

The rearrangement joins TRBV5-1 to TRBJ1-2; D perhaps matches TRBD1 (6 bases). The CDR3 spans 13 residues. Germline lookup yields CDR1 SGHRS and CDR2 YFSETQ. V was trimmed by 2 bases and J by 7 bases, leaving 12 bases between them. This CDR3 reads CASSFSGGPGYTF. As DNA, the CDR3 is TGCGCCAGCAGCTTTTCTGGGGGCCCTGGCTACACCTTC.

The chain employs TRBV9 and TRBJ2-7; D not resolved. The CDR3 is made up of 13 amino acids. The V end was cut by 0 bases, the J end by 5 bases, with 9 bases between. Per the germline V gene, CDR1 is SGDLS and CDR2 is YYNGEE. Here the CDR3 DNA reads TGTGCCAGCAGCGTAGGGGCCCATAACGAGCAGTACTTC. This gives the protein CASSVGAHNEQYF. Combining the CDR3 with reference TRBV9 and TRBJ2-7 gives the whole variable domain DSGVTQTPKHLITATGQRVTLRCSPRSGDLSVYWYQQSLDQGLQFLIQYYNGEERAKGNILERFSAQQFPDLHSELNLSSLELGDSALYFCASSVGAHNEQYFGPGTRLTVT.

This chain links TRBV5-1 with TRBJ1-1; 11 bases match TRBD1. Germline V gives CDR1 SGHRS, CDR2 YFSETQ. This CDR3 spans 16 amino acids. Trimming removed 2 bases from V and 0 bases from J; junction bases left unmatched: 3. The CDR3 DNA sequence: TGCGCCAGCAGCTTAGGGACAGGGGGTATGAACACTGAAGCTTTCTTT. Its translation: CASSLGTGGMNTEAFF.

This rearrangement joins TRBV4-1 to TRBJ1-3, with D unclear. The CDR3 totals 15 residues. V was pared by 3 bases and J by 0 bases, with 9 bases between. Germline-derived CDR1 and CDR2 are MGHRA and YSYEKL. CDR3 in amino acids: CASSQSQFSGNTIYF. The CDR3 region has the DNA TGCGCCAGCAGCCAGAGTCAATTCTCTGGAAACACCATATATTTT.

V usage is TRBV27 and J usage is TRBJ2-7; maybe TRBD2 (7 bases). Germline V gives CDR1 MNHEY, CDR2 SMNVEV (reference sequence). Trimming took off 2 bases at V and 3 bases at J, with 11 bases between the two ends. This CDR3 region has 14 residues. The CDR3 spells CASSLRGGVYEQYF. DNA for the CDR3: TGTGCCAGCAGTTTAAGGGGGGGAGTCTACGAGCAGTACTTC.

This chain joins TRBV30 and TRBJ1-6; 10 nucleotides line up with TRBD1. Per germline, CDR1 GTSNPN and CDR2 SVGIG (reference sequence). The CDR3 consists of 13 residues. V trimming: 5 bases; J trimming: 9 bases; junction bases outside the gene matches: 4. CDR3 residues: CAWDRGLGSPLHF. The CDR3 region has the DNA TGTGCCTGGGACAGGGGGCTGGGTTCACCCCTCCACTTT.

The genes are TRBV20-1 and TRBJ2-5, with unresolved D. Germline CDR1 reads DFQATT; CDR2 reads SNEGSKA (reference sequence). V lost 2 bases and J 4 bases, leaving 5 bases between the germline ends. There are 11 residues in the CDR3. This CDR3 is CSARLGETQYF. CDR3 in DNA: TGCAGTGCTAGACTGGGAGAGACCCAGTACTTC.

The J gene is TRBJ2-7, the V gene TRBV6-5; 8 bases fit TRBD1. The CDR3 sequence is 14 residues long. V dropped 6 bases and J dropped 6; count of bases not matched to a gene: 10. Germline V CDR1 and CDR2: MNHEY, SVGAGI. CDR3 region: CASRIDRGRAEQYF. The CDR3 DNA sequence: TGTGCCAGCAGGATAGACAGGGGAAGGGCCGAGCAGTACTTC.

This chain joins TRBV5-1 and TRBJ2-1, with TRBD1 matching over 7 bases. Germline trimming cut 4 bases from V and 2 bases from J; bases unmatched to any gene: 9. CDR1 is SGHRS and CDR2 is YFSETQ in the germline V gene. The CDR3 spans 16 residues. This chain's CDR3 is CASSRLGDSTYNEQFF. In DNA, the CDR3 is TGCGCCAGCAGCCGCTTAGGGGACAGTACCTACAATGAGCAGTTCTTC.

The CDR3 sequence is CAWRAQGAQDEQYF. The CDR3 DNA is TGTGCCTGGAGGGCACAGGGGGCGCAAGACGAGCAGTACTTC. The rearrangement uses TRBV30 and TRBJ2-7, with 9 bases aligning to TRBD1. This CDR3 region has 14 residues. The V and J ends lost 3 bases and 5 bases, in that order; junction bases with no gene match: 8. Germline CDR1 GTSNPN, CDR2 SVGIG (reference sequence).